Described below is a single T cell receptor (beta chain) sequence and its context. What it binds is unknown. Sequencing used immunoSEQ multiplex PCR; TCRdb keeps in-frame clones, though not all of them. Of approximately 37,000 clones listed, roughly 74% are singletons. Deletions cut 3 bases from V and 11 bases from J, with 5 bases between. The CDR3 is made up of 10 amino acids. The germline V gene has CDR1 DFQATT and CDR2 SNEGSKA (reference sequence). This sample stems from a study of vaccination effects on CD4 cells after COVID-19. Study-wide background: It was with around 9.9 IU/ml IL-2 and about 10 ug/ml peptides that under 2.5 million PBMC per well were cultured. Whole-study results and caveats: The study found marked clonal contraction of infection- and vaccine-induced clones late after vaccination.

A 10-day culture period preceded the isolation of CD4+ T cells. At days 3 and 7, half of the medium was exchanged for IL-2 medium. The sample consisted of CD4+ T cells from PBMCs cultured without peptide, taken before COVID-19 vaccination. This chain connects TRBV20-1 to TRBJ1-6; D gene ambiguous. The clonotype originates from a human donor who received a COVID-19 vaccine. CDR3 bases: TGCAGTGCTAGTCGACCACCCCTCCACTTT. This sequence encodes CSASRPPLHF.